One and the same sample provided the 26 T cell receptor beta chains below, sequenced in a study of blood T cell repertoires in COVID-19. Measured with immunoSEQ multiplex PCR; TCRdb has only the in-frame clones, and not every one. In the table there are roughly 140,000 clones, around 83% of which are singletons. The specimen sequenced was PBMCs or T cells enriched from blood (not recorded which). Receptors were obtained from a woman between 45 and 65 years old who had been exposed to COVID-19.

The chain carries TRBV18 and TRBJ1-1; 7 bases are a match to TRBD1. The V and J ends lost 3 bases and 4 bases, in that order; junction bases with no gene match: 14. Germline CDR1 KGHSH, CDR2 LQKENI. The length of the CDR3 is 17 residues. The chain's CDR3 is CASSPLTGTSGVTEAFF. Here the CDR3 DNA reads TGTGCCAGCTCACCCTTGACAGGGACGTCGGGGGTCACTGAAGCTTTCTTT.

This chain joins TRBV5-4 and TRBJ2-4; 9 bases match TRBD1. Germline lookup yields CDR1 SGHNT and CDR2 YYREEE (reference sequence). The CDR3 extends over 16 amino acids. V lost 0 bases, J lost 8 bases, and 9 bases stayed unmatched. The CDR3 coding sequence is TGTGCCAGCAGCTTGGTGGCGGGACAGGGAGGGGACATTCAGTACTTC. Translated, it gives CASSLVAGQGGDIQYF.

The chain carries TRBV3-1 (or the pseudogene TRBV3-2) and TRBJ2-1; maybe TRBD2 (5 bases). Trimming stripped 0 bases from V and 0 bases from J, with 12 bases between. Germline V gives CDR1 LGHDT, CDR2 YNNKEL (reference sequence). The CDR3 has 17 amino acids. CDR3 protein: CASSQDGGSSSYNEQFF. The CDR3 DNA follows: TGTGCCAGCAGCCAAGATGGAGGCTCAAGCTCCTACAATGAGCAGTTCTTC.

This clone has more than one count but fewer than ten. J is TRBJ2-5 and V is TRBV2, with D tentatively TRBD1 (5 bases). The V and J ends lost 8 bases and 9 bases respectively, with 19 bases between them. The CDR3 loop spans 13 amino acids. Germline lookup yields CDR1 SNHLY and CDR2 FYNNEI. CDR3 coding DNA: TGTGCCAGCGTAATGGGGCCGGCGAGTGCCCAGTACTTC. The encoded protein is CASVMGPASAQYF.

The chain joins TRBV9 to TRBJ2-3; a possible D gene is TRBD1 (5 bases). The CDR3 loop spans 15 amino acids. Trimming stripped 0 bases from V and 1 base from J, with 9 bases between. Germline V gene sequence: CDR1 SGDLS, CDR2 YYNGEE. The CDR3 nucleotides are TGTGCCAGCAGCGTAGTCACCAGGGGCACAGATACGCAGTATTTT. Translation gives CASSVVTRGTDTQYF.

This sequence joins TRBV6-1 and TRBJ1-4; TRBD1 aligns across 8 bases. This CDR3 is 14 amino acids long. Trimming at V came to 2 bases and at J to 8 bases, leaving 4 bases not matched to a gene. CDR1 and CDR2 from the germline V gene are MNHNS and SASEGT. CDR3: CASSESTGGEKLFF. The CDR3 region has the DNA TGTGCCAGCAGTGAAAGCACAGGGGGAGAAAAACTGTTTTTT.

This clone appeared a few times. The CDR3 region has the DNA TGTGCCAGCAGCCAAACAGGGGGTACGTACGAGCAGTACTTC. Translated, it gives CASSQTGGTYEQYF. This chain uses TRBV6-1 with TRBJ2-7, with 8 bases fitting TRBD1. The CDR3 contains 14 residues. The ends lost 6 bases at V and 4 bases at J; junction bases unmatched: 8. Germline V gene lookup returns CDR1 MNHNS and CDR2 SASEGT.

This clone was observed once. This chain links TRBV6-5 with TRBJ1-1, with TRBD1 matching over 8 bases. The CDR3 length is 15 residues. J gave up 4 bases and V 7 bases, and 11 bases lay outside the gene matches. The germline gives CDR1 MNHEY, CDR2 SVGAGI. The CDR3 DNA sequence: TGTGCCAGCAATCCCTTAGCAGGGGGCGTCACTGAAGCTTTCTTT. As protein: CASNPLAGGVTEAFF.

The rearrangement joins TRBV9 to TRBJ2-1, with 7 bases lining up with TRBD1. CDR1 and CDR2 from the germline V gene are SGDLS and YYNGEE. The junction had 10 bases not matched to a gene; V was cut back by 4 bases and J by 6 bases. The CDR3 loop spans 15 amino acids. The DNA of the CDR3 is TGTGCCAGCAGCCACTCGGGACAGCCCAGCAATGAGCAGTTCTTC. It codes for CASSHSGQPSNEQFF.

The table lists this clone with a count of one. The chain links TRBV18 to TRBJ1-2, with 8 nucleotides matching TRBD1. The CDR3 spans 13 residues. The trim removed 6 bases at V and 8 bases at J, leaving 8 bases unmatched. From germline, CDR1 is KGHSH and CDR2 LQKENI. The CDR3 DNA reads TGTGCCAGCTCGCCTGACAGGGGACGAGGCTACACCTTC. This gives the protein CASSPDRGRGYTF. The full variable domain, in which reference TRBV18 and TRBJ1-2 provide the parts outside the CDR3, is NAGVMQNPRHLVRRRGQEARLRCSPMKGHSHVYWYRQLPEEGLKFMVYLQKENIIDESGMPKERFSAEFPKEGPSILRIQQVVRGDSAAYFCASSPDRGRGYTFGSGTRLTVV.

The sample holds one count of this clone. The V and J genes are TRBV28 and TRBJ2-2; D is perhaps TRBD2 (5 bases). This CDR3 contains 15 residues. V lost 4 bases, J lost 2 bases, and 11 bases lay in between. Germline assignment: CDR1 MDHEN and CDR2 SYDVKM. The CDR3 region is CASSSGGRNTGELFF. The CDR3 coding sequence is TGTGCCAGCAGTTCTGGAGGTCGAAACACCGGGGAGCTGTTTTTT.

The table lists this clone with a count of one. The chain employs TRBV5-6 and TRBJ1-2, with 8 bases identical to TRBD1. The CDR3 is 14 amino acids. V dropped 2 bases and J dropped 4; count of bases not matched to a gene: 4. Germline CDR1 SGHDT, CDR2 YYEEEE. The CDR3 is CASSFQGASYGYTF. CDR3 in DNA: TGTGCCAGCAGCTTCCAGGGGGCTAGCTATGGCTACACCTTC.

The rearrangement joins TRBV7-8 to TRBJ2-5, with 8 positions matching TRBD2. The V gene end was trimmed by 5 bases and the J gene end by 0 bases; junction bases not matched to a gene: 8. The germline V gene encodes CDR1 SGHVS and CDR2 FQNEAQ. The CDR3 loop spans 16 amino acids. As DNA, the CDR3 is TGTGCCAGCAGCCCCAACTCAGCGGGGGACCAAGAGACCCAGTACTTC. Protein: CASSPNSAGDQETQYF.

The sample holds one count of this clone. The chain carries TRBV5-1 and TRBJ1-1; 9 bases match TRBD1. This CDR3 spans 13 amino acids. The J segment lost 7 bases and the V segment lost 4 bases, leaving 5 bases of the junction unmatched. CDR1 and CDR2 (germline): SGHRS, YFSETQ. The CDR3 sequence is CASSEGQGYEAFF. In DNA, the CDR3 is TGCGCCAGCAGCGAAGGACAGGGGTATGAAGCTTTCTTT. Together with reference TRBV5-1 and TRBJ1-1, the CDR3 gives the full variable domain: KAGVTQTPRYLIKTRGQQVTLSCSPISGHRSVSWYQQTPGQGLQFLFEYFSETQRNKGNFPGRFSGRQFSNSRSEMNVSTLELGDSALYLCASSEGQGYEAFFGQGTRLTVV.

The rearrangement uses TRBV4-1 and TRBJ1-1; TRBD1 might be the D (6 bases). With 4 bases removed from V and 5 bases from J, the gap between germline ends came to 17 bases. From germline, CDR1 is MGHRA and CDR2 YSYEKL. This CDR3 contains 15 residues. CDR3 DNA: TGCGCCAGCAGCCCCTCGGCGGGGGCAAGGACTGAAGCTTTCTTT. Translation gives CASSPSAGARTEAFF.

The gene calls are TRBV11-2 and TRBJ2-6; 7 nucleotides line up with TRBD1. The CDR3 is made up of 17 amino acids. Losses at the gene ends were 1 base for V and 4 bases for J; bases not matched to a gene: 7. CDR1 is SGHAT and CDR2 is FQNNGV in the germline V gene. The CDR3 protein is CASSLVRGGSGANVLTF. The CDR3 DNA is TGTGCCAGCAGCTTAGTTCGAGGGGGCTCGGGGGCCAACGTCCTGACTTTC.

This clone was detected only a few times. The genes are TRBV7-2 and TRBJ1-3; D may be TRBD1 (6 bases). The CDR3 totals 16 residues. V was cut by 2 bases and J by 0 bases, with 11 bases left in between. In germline, CDR1 is SGHTA, CDR2 FQGNSA. CDR3 bases: TGTGCCAGCAGCTTACAGGGGACAAGCTCTGGAAACACCATATATTTT. Protein product: CASSLQGTSSGNTIYF. The variable domain in full, completed from reference TRBV7-2 and TRBJ1-3, reads GAGVSQSPSNKVTEKGKDVELRCDPISGHTALYWYRQSLGQGLEFLIYFQGNSAPDKSGLPSDRFSAERTGGSVSTLTIQRTQQEDSAVYLCASSLQGTSSGNTIYFGEGSWLTVV.

This clone was seen once. V usage is TRBV29-1 and J usage is TRBJ1-2, with D unresolved. Germline loops: CDR1 SQVTM, CDR2 ANQGSEA. Trimming stripped 4 bases from V and 7 bases from J, with 22 bases between. The CDR3 covers 15 residues. The DNA for the CDR3 is TGCAGCGTTGCCCCCGGCCATACTAGGGAGGGTGGCTACACCTTC. It codes for CSVAPGHTREGGYTF.

This clone was counted only a few times. The rearrangement links TRBV6-4 to TRBJ1-2; maybe TRBD1 (5 bases). Per germline, CDR1 MRHNA and CDR2 SNTAGT. This CDR3 comprises 15 residues. V gave up 6 bases and J gave up 4 bases, with 18 bases separating them. CDR3 in amino acids: CASSPRGGIVYGYTF. The CDR3 DNA sequence: TGTGCCAGCAGCCCTCGGGGGGGGATTGTCTATGGCTACACCTTC.

This sequence joins TRBV10-3 and TRBJ2-1; D is ambiguous. Germline CDR1 is ENHRY and CDR2 is SYGVKD. CDR3 length: 14 residues. Trimming removed 0 bases at V and 5 bases at J, with 8 bases between. CDR3 nucleotides: TGTGCCATCAGTGAGTCGAGTTCCCACAATGAGCAGTTCTTC. Translation gives CAISESSSHNEQFF.

CDR3 amino acids: CASSFPSRDEQFF. CDR3 in DNA: TGTGCCAGCAGCTTCCCATCTCGGGATGAGCAGTTCTTC. The gene calls are TRBV7-3 and TRBJ2-1, with D hard to call. This CDR3 has 13 amino acids. Germline values: CDR1 SGHTA, CDR2 FQGTGA. The V end lost 3 bases, the J end lost 8 bases, and 11 bases lay between the germline ends.

The chain employs TRBV5-6 and TRBJ2-3; D may be TRBD2 (6 bases). In germline, CDR1 is SGHDT, CDR2 YYEEEE. V lost 4 bases to trimming and J lost 0 bases, with 12 bases between them. This CDR3 is built from 15 residues. The CDR3 DNA sequence: TGTGCCAGCAGCGGCGGGGCCCATAGCACAGATACGCAGTATTTT. Translated, it gives CASSGGAHSTDTQYF.

The chain carries TRBV2 and TRBJ2-3; no definite D call. V was clipped by 5 bases and J by 5 bases, with 5 bases between them. The CDR3 spans 11 residues. The germline V gene has CDR1 SNHLY and CDR2 FYNNEI. For the CDR3, the DNA is TGTGCCAGCAGTATAAAAGATACGCAGTATTTT. Translating gives CASSIKDTQYF.

For this clone: The junction differs from germline at one of its ends, possibly a read error. The V call is TRBV4-1, the J call TRBJ1-2, with a tentative D call TRBD1 (5 bases). Germline lookup yields CDR1 MGHRA and CDR2 YSYEKL. The CDR3 consists of 15 residues. The CDR3 loop reads CASSQDPPGQYGCTF. The CDR3 DNA follows: TGCGCCAGCAGCCAAGATCCCCCCGGACAATATGGCTGCACCTTC.

CDR3 nucleotide sequence: TGTGCCAGCAGTGATCGTGCCCTGCAGGGTTCACCCCTCCACTTT. The encoded protein is CASSDRALQGSPLHF. V and J are TRBV25-1 and TRBJ1-6; maybe TRBD1 (5 bases). Trimming took off 3 bases at V and 9 bases at J, with 15 bases between the two ends. The germline V gene encodes CDR1 MGHDK and CDR2 SYGVNS. CDR3 size: 15 residues.

J is TRBJ2-1 and V is TRBV11-3; 14 nucleotides line up with TRBD2. J gave up 5 bases and V 0 bases, and 0 bases lay outside the gene matches. Germline loops: CDR1 SGHNT, CDR2 YENEEA. The CDR3 is made up of 16 amino acids. CDR3 in amino acids: CASSLETSGGDNEQFF. In nucleotides, the CDR3 is TGTGCCAGCAGCTTAGAGACTAGCGGGGGGGACAATGAGCAGTTCTTC.